The rows below give T cell receptor beta chains drawn from one sample of a study of identical twins. TCRdb used MiXCR to reprocess the 5' RACE reads, holding one entry per CDR3 protein. This sample yields 1.5 million or so distinct CDR3 sequences, of which roughly 35% are seen a single time; less than 0.35% belongs to the top ten. Specimen: cord blood. The receptors shown here come from a newborn girl in good health. CDR3s include the opening cysteine and the closing phenylalanine or tryptophan. A D gene is named only where the DNA matches it firmly. Rows may omit the clone size; those that give it use once, few, many or a size class.

v_call: TRBV14; j_call: TRBJ2-2; cdr3_length: 14; d_call: -; clone_size: -; cdr3_aa: CASSQTRGTGELFF; cdr3_nt: TGTGCCAGCAGCCAGACTAGGGGAACCGGGGAGCTGTTTTTT
v_call: TRBV27; j_call: TRBJ1-1; cdr3_length: 14; d_call: -; clone_size: few; cdr3_aa: CASSYRLGDTEAFF; cdr3_nt: TGTGCCAGCAGTTACCGGTTGGGGGACACTGAAGCTTTCTTT
v_call: TRBV7-9; j_call: TRBJ2-3; cdr3_length: 14; d_call: -; clone_size: -; cdr3_aa: CASSLTSTTDTQYF; cdr3_nt: TGTGCCAGCAGCTTAACTAGCACCACAGATACGCAGTATTTT
v_call: TRBV6-1; j_call: TRBJ1-2; cdr3_length: 15; d_call: -; clone_size: -; cdr3_aa: CASSGRQGRNYGYTF; cdr3_nt: TGTGCCAGCAGTGGTAGGCAGGGGAGGAACTATGGCTACACCTTC
v_call: TRBV28; j_call: TRBJ2-1; cdr3_length: 19; d_call: TRBD2; clone_size: -; cdr3_aa: CASSLGLAGPKGLYNEQFF; cdr3_nt: TGTGCCAGCAGTTTAGGACTAGCGGGACCGAAGGGGCTTTACAATGAGCAGTTCTTC
v_call: TRBV2; j_call: TRBJ2-5; cdr3_length: 15; d_call: -; clone_size: -; cdr3_aa: CASSDPRAPKYTQYF; cdr3_nt: TGTGCCAGCAGTGACCCTAGAGCCCCAAAGTATACCCAGTACTTC
v_call: TRBV29-1; j_call: TRBJ2-7; cdr3_length: 11; d_call: -; clone_size: many; cdr3_aa: CSVAQSYEQYF; cdr3_nt: TGCAGCGTTGCACAGTCCTACGAGCAGTACTTC
v_call: TRBV14; j_call: TRBJ2-7; cdr3_length: 16; d_call: TRBD1; clone_size: few; cdr3_aa: CASSQVSGTGYYEQYF; cdr3_nt: TGTGCCAGCAGCCAAGTATCGGGGACAGGTTACTACGAGCAGTACTTC
v_call: TRBV6-1; j_call: TRBJ1-5; cdr3_length: 15; d_call: -; clone_size: -; cdr3_aa: CASSERPSLGQPQHF; cdr3_nt: TGTGCCAGCAGTGAAAGGCCTTCTCTAGGGCAGCCCCAGCATTTT
v_call: TRBV9; j_call: TRBJ2-3; cdr3_length: 16; d_call: TRBD2; clone_size: few; cdr3_aa: CASSVAGTMGVDTQYF; cdr3_nt: TGTGCCAGCAGCGTCGCCGGGACTATGGGGGTGGATACGCAGTATTTT
v_call: TRBV20-1; j_call: TRBJ2-1; cdr3_length: 18; d_call: TRBD2; clone_size: few; cdr3_aa: CSARGSLAGVSSYNEQFF; cdr3_nt: TGCAGTGCTAGAGGATCTCTAGCGGGAGTTAGCTCCTACAATGAGCAGTTCTTC
v_call: TRBV12-3/TRBV12-4; j_call: TRBJ2-7; cdr3_length: 14; d_call: TRBD1; clone_size: many; cdr3_aa: CASSFRGQEDEQYF; cdr3_nt: TGTGCCAGCAGTTTCAGGGGACAGGAGGACGAGCAGTACTTC
v_call: TRBV19; j_call: TRBJ2-7; cdr3_length: 15; d_call: TRBD1; clone_size: -; cdr3_aa: CASSIGDSSSYEQYF; cdr3_nt: TGTGCCAGTAGTATAGGGGACAGTTCTTCCTACGAGCAGTACTTC
v_call: TRBV7-9; j_call: TRBJ1-2; cdr3_length: 15; d_call: TRBD1; clone_size: -; cdr3_aa: CASSLARDREDGYTF; cdr3_nt: TGTGCCAGCAGCTTAGCCCGGGACAGGGAAGATGGCTACACCTTC
v_call: TRBV20-1; j_call: TRBJ1-2; cdr3_length: 16; d_call: -; clone_size: few; cdr3_aa: CSARDPRGPSYYGYTF; cdr3_nt: TGCAGTGCTAGAGATCCGAGGGGACCCAGTTACTATGGCTACACCTTC
v_call: TRBV6-5; j_call: TRBJ2-7; cdr3_length: 13; d_call: -; clone_size: few; cdr3_aa: CASSYSQIHEQYF; cdr3_nt: TGTGCCAGCAGTTACTCACAGATCCACGAGCAGTACTTC
v_call: TRBV27; j_call: TRBJ2-7; cdr3_length: 14; d_call: TRBD2; clone_size: many; cdr3_aa: CASSFRGVNYEQYF; cdr3_nt: TGTGCCAGCAGTTTCCGGGGGGTAAACTACGAGCAGTACTTC
v_call: TRBV6-6; j_call: TRBJ2-7; cdr3_length: 15; d_call: -; clone_size: -; cdr3_aa: CASSYYGGSTYEQYF; cdr3_nt: TGTGCCAGCAGTTACTACGGGGGTTCAACCTACGAGCAGTACTTC
v_call: TRBV3-1; j_call: TRBJ2-7; cdr3_length: 14; d_call: TRBD2; clone_size: -; cdr3_aa: CASSWTGTTYEQYF; cdr3_nt: TGTGCCAGCAGCTGGACCGGGACTACCTACGAGCAGTACTTC
v_call: TRBV20-1; j_call: TRBJ2-3; cdr3_length: 13; d_call: -; clone_size: -; cdr3_aa: CSARKDGTDTQYF; cdr3_nt: TGCAGTGCTAGAAAAGATGGCACAGATACGCAGTATTTT
v_call: TRBV7-9; j_call: TRBJ1-6; cdr3_length: 15; d_call: -; clone_size: -; cdr3_aa: CASSLGSGVDSPLHF; cdr3_nt: TGTGCCAGCAGCTTAGGGTCAGGGGTGGATTCACCCCTCCACTTT
v_call: TRBV5-1; j_call: TRBJ2-4; cdr3_length: 14; d_call: -; clone_size: few; cdr3_aa: CASSIGTQKNIQYF; cdr3_nt: TGCGCCAGCAGCATAGGGACACAGAAAAACATTCAGTACTTC
v_call: TRBV7-6; j_call: TRBJ2-7; cdr3_length: 16; d_call: -; clone_size: -; cdr3_aa: CASSLVRGRAYNEQYF; cdr3_nt: TGTGCCAGCAGCTTAGTTAGGGGGAGAGCGTACAATGAGCAGTACTTC
v_call: TRBV29-1; j_call: TRBJ1-2; cdr3_length: 11; d_call: -; clone_size: -; cdr3_aa: CSVQTDLRYTF; cdr3_nt: TGCAGCGTTCAGACGGACCTCCGCTACACCTTC
v_call: TRBV4-2; j_call: TRBJ2-1; cdr3_length: 13; d_call: -; clone_size: many; cdr3_aa: CASSQDLGYEQFF; cdr3_nt: TGTGCCAGCAGCCAAGATCTGGGGTATGAGCAGTTCTTC
v_call: TRBV12-3/TRBV12-4; j_call: TRBJ2-1; cdr3_length: 21; d_call: TRBD2; clone_size: -; cdr3_aa: CASSLAGTRIILAGGRNEQFF; cdr3_nt: TGTGCCAGCAGTTTGGCGGGAACGCGAATAATACTAGCGGGAGGGCGCAATGAGCAGTTCTTC
v_call: TRBV3-1; j_call: TRBJ2-3; cdr3_length: 14; d_call: -; clone_size: -; cdr3_aa: CASSQGGSLDTQYF; cdr3_nt: TGTGCCAGCAGCCAGGGGGGTTCTCTAGATACGCAGTATTTT
v_call: TRBV7-2; j_call: TRBJ1-4; cdr3_length: 12; d_call: -; clone_size: -; cdr3_aa: CASSLNGRGLFF; cdr3_nt: TGTGCCAGCAGCTTAAATGGGCGGGGACTGTTTTTT
v_call: TRBV20-1; j_call: TRBJ2-4; cdr3_length: 15; d_call: -; clone_size: -; cdr3_aa: CSARPPGLVKNIQYF; cdr3_nt: TGCAGTGCTAGACCCCCAGGGCTAGTCAAAAACATTCAGTACTTC
v_call: TRBV20-1; j_call: TRBJ1-6; cdr3_length: 15; d_call: -; clone_size: -; cdr3_aa: CSAIPTSSYNSLLHF; cdr3_nt: TGCAGTGCTATCCCGACAAGCTCCTATAATTCACTCCTCCACTTT
v_call: TRBV6-5; j_call: TRBJ2-5; cdr3_length: 14; d_call: -; clone_size: -; cdr3_aa: CASSLRGALNEQYF; cdr3_nt: TGTGCCAGCAGTCTTCGGGGGGCCCTCAATGAGCAGTACTTC
v_call: TRBV29-1; j_call: TRBJ1-2; cdr3_length: 14; d_call: TRBD1; clone_size: -; cdr3_aa: CSALVLTGGHGYTF; cdr3_nt: TGCAGCGCCCTGGTCCTGACAGGGGGGCATGGCTACACCTTC
v_call: TRBV7-9; j_call: TRBJ2-4; cdr3_length: 12; d_call: -; clone_size: -; cdr3_aa: CASSFGQYGQYF; cdr3_nt: TGTGCCAGCAGCTTCGGACAATACGGGCAGTACTTC
v_call: TRBV3-1; j_call: TRBJ2-1; cdr3_length: 13; d_call: -; clone_size: -; cdr3_aa: CASSQTRYNEQFF; cdr3_nt: TGTGCCAGCAGCCAAACTAGATACAATGAGCAGTTCTTC
v_call: TRBV20-1; j_call: TRBJ2-1; cdr3_length: 13; d_call: TRBD2; clone_size: -; cdr3_aa: CSAAGLADNEQFF; cdr3_nt: TGCAGTGCTGCCGGACTAGCGGACAATGAGCAGTTCTTC
v_call: TRBV28; j_call: TRBJ2-1; cdr3_length: 12; d_call: -; clone_size: -; cdr3_aa: CASSLSLAWQFF; cdr3_nt: TGTGCCAGCAGTTTATCGCTAGCCTGGCAGTTCTTC
v_call: TRBV6-5; j_call: TRBJ2-1; cdr3_length: 18; d_call: -; clone_size: -; cdr3_aa: CASSYHLWGAVSYNEQFF; cdr3_nt: TGTGCCAGCAGTTACCACCTTTGGGGAGCGGTTTCATACAATGAGCAGTTCTTC
v_call: TRBV4-3; j_call: TRBJ2-7; cdr3_length: 16; d_call: TRBD2; clone_size: -; cdr3_aa: CASSQQTAGALCEQYF; cdr3_nt: TGCGCCAGCAGCCAGCAGACAGCGGGAGCTCTATGCGAGCAGTACTTC